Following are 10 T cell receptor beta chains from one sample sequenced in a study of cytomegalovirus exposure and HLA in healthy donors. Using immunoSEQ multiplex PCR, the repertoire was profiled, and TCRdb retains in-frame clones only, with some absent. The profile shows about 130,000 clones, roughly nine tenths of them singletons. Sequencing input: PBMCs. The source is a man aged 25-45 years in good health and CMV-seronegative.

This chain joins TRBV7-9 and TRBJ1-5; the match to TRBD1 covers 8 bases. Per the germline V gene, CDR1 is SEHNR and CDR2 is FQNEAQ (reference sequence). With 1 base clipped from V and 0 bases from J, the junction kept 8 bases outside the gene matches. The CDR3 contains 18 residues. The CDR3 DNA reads TGTGCCAGCAGCTTAGAGGAAACAGGGGGTATTAGCAATCAGCCCCAGCATTTT. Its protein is CASSLEETGGISNQPQHF.

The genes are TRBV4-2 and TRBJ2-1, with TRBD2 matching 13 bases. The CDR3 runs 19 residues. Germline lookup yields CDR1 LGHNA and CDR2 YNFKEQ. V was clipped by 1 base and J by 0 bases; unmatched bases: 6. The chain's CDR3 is CASSQGLAGGRSSYNEQFF. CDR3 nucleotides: TGTGCCAGCAGCCAAGGACTAGCGGGGGGCAGGAGCTCCTACAATGAGCAGTTCTTC.

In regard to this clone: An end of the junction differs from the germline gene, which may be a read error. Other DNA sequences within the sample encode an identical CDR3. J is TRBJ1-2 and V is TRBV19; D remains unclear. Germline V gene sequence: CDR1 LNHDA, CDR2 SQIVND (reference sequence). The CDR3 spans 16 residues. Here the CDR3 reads CASRTSGLPNNYGYTF. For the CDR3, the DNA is TGTGCCAGCAGAACCTCCGGACTTCCCAACAACTATGGCTACACCTTT.

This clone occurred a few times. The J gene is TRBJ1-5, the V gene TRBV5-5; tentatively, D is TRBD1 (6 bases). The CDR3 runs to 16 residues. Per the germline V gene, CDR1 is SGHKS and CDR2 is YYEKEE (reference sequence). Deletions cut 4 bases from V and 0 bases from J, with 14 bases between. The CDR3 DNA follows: TGTGCCAGCAGCCCAGTGGGACACCTTAGCAATCAGCCCCAGCATTTT. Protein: CASSPVGHLSNQPQHF.

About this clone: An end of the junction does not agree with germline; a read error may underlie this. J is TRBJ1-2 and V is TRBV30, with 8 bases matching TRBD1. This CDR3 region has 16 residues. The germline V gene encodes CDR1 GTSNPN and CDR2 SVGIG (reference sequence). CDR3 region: CAWSVLDRVYNYGYIF. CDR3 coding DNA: TGTGCCTGGAGTGTCTTGGACAGGGTATATAACTATGGCTACATCTTC.

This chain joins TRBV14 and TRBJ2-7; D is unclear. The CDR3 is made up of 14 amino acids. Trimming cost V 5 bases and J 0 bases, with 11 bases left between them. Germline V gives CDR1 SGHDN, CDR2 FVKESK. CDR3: CASSMGRNSYEQYF. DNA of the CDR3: TGTGCCAGCAGCATGGGCAGAAACTCCTACGAGCAGTACTTC.

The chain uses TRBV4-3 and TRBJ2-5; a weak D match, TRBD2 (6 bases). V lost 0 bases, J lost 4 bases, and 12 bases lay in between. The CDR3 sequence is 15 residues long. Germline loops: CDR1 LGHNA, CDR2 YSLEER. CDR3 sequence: CASSQDPGVGETQYF. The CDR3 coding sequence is TGCGCCAGCAGCCAAGATCCGGGGGTGGGAGAGACCCAGTACTTC.

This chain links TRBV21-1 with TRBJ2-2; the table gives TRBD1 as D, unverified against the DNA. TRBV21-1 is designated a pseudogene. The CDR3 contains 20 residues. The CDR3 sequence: CASSLLPQFSGTELTGELFF. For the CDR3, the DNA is TGTGCCAGCAGCCTTCTACCTCAATTCTCCGGGACAGAACTCACCGGGGAGCTGTTTTTT.

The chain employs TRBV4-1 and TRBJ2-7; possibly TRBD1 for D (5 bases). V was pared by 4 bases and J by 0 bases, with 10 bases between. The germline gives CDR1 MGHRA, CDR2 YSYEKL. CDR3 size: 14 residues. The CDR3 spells CASSRDRNSYEQYF. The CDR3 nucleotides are TGCGCCAGCAGCCGTGACAGAAACTCCTACGAGCAGTACTTC.

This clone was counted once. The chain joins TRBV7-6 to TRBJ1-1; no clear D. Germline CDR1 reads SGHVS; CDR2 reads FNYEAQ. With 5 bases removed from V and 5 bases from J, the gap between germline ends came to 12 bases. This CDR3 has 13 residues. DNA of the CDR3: TGTGCCAGCAGCGACACCCCACGGACTGAAGCTTTCTTT. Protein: CASSDTPRTEAFF.